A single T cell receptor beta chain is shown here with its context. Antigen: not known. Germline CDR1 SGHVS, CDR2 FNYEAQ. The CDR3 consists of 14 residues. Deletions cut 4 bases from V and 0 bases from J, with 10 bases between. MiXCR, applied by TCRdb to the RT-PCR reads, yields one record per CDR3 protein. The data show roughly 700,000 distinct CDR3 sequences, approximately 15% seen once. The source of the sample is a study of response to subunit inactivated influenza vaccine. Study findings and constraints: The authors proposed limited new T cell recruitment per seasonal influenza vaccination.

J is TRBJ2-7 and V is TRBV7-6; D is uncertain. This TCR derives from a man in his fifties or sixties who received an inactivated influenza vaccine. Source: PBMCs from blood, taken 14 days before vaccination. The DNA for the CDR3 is TGTGCCAGCAGCTCTAACTGGATCTCCTACGAGCAGTACTTC. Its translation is CASSSNWISYEQYF. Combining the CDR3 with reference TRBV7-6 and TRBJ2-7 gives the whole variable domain GAGVSQSPRYKVTKRGQDVALRCDPISGHVSLYWYRQALGQGPEFLTYFNYEAQQDKSGLPNDRFSAERPEGSISTLTIQRTEQRDSAMYRCASSSNWISYEQYFGPGTRLTVT.